What follows are 8 T cell receptor beta chains derived from one specimen sequenced in a study of T cells in Graves' hyperthyroidism and ophthalmopathy. Researchers amplified the TCR beta CDR3 regions from RNA transcripts. RT-PCR in the first round (using the HTBI primer set) targeted the TCR CDR3. TCRdb redid the calling of the multiplex PCR reads with MiXCR, one entry per CDR3 protein. The table includes approximately 700,000 distinct CDR3 sequences, 15% to 20% detected once. The sequencing input was blood. The receptors shown here come from a man aged 18-30 years with Graves' hyperthyroidism.

The table lists this clonotype with many counts. The chain carries TRBV28 and TRBJ2-7, with D perhaps TRBD2 (6 bases). The ends were cut back, 6 bases at V and 5 bases at J, with 17 bases in the middle. Germline CDR1 is MDHEN and CDR2 is SYDVKM. CDR3 length: 14 amino acids. The CDR3 nucleotides are TGTGCCAGCAGCCACCGGGGGAGGAAGAACGAGCAGTACTTC. Its protein is CASSHRGRKNEQYF.

This clonotype was counted at least ten times. The V call is TRBV18, the J call TRBJ1-5; 7 bases line up with TRBD1. The germline gives CDR1 KGHSH, CDR2 LQKENI. The ends lost 3 bases at V and 4 bases at J; junction bases unmatched: 6. The CDR3 is 15 residues long. CDR3: CASSPRGTANQPQHF. DNA for the CDR3: TGTGCCAGCTCACCCCGTGGGACAGCAAATCAGCCCCAGCATTTT.

This chain connects TRBV7-9 to TRBJ1-3, with D possibly TRBD1 on 6 matching bases. CDR1 and CDR2 (germline): SEHNR, FQNEAQ (reference sequence). The CDR3 contains 15 residues. V lost 2 bases, J lost 0 bases, and 8 bases lay in between. This CDR3 is CASSLMDSSGNTIYF. The CDR3 nucleotides are TGTGCCAGCAGCTTAATGGACAGCTCTGGAAACACCATATATTTT.

There are many counts of this clonotype. The chain links TRBV12-3 or TRBV12-4 to TRBJ2-1, with 8 bases aligning to TRBD2. J was trimmed by 7 bases and V by 4 bases; bases with no gene match: 9. The CDR3 is 15 amino acids. CDR3 DNA: TGTGCCAGCAGTTCGTCCGGGAGGGGCCTGAATGAGCAGTTCTTC. Translated: CASSSSGRGLNEQFF.

This clonotype occurred a few times. The chain is built from TRBV3-1 and TRBJ1-1, with a tentative D call TRBD1 (5 bases). Trimming removed 5 bases from V and 11 bases from J, with 12 bases in between. The germline V gene has CDR1 LGHDT and CDR2 YNNKEL (reference sequence). This CDR3 is built from 11 residues. The CDR3 DNA is TGTGCCAGCAGCAACTCGGGGGGGGCTTTCTTT. Its translation is CASSNSGGAFF.

The V and J genes are TRBV12-3 or TRBV12-4 and TRBJ2-3, with D perhaps being TRBD1 or TRBD2 (5 bases each). This CDR3 has 18 amino acids. V was clipped by 1 base and J by 2 bases, with 19 bases between them. CDR3 coding DNA: TGTGCCAGCAGTTTAGAAGCGAGGGGTCCGCCCCCCACAGATACGCAGTATTTT. The encoded protein is CASSLEARGPPPTDTQYF.

V gene TRBV16 combines with J gene TRBJ1-5, with D uncertain. This CDR3 spans 14 amino acids. CDR1 KGHSY and CDR2 FQNENV come from the germline V gene. The V end lost 0 bases, the J end lost 3 bases, and 6 bases lay between the germline ends. CDR3 residues: CASSQSGYNQPQHF. The CDR3 nucleotides read TGTGCCAGCAGCCAATCGGGCTACAATCAGCCCCAGCATTTT.

For this clonotype: Being one base from a much bigger clone, this may be a read error. In nucleotides, the CDR3 is TGTGCCAGCTCGCCTAGCGGGATCGCCACCTACGAGCAGTTCTTC. Translation gives CASSPSGIATYEQFF. The chain couples TRBV18 to TRBJ2-7; 9 positions agree with TRBD2. The J call is doubtful: the DNA matches TRBJ2-1 better. Germline-derived CDR1 and CDR2 are KGHSH and LQKENI. This CDR3 region has 15 residues.